These 31 T cell receptor beta chains share one sample of origin, sequenced in a study of blood T cells in healthy people across ages. It was with a sample-barcoded 5' primer and a J-beta primer mix that a second PCR of roughly 7 to 12 cycles was run. A single record per CDR3 protein comes from TCRdb applying MiXCR to the 5' RACE reads. The data contain about 1.6 million distinct CDR3 sequences, about 32% of them singletons. The sequenced material came from blood. Receptors originate from a woman younger than 45 in good health.

With regard to this clonotype: Sequence at one end of the junction differs from germline and may be a read error. The rearrangement links TRBV11-1 to TRBJ2-7; 9 nucleotides agree with TRBD2. The J call is doubtful: the DNA matches TRBJ2-5 better. The CDR3 covers 14 residues. Germline V CDR1 and CDR2: SGHAT, FQDESV (reference sequence). The CDR3, as DNA: TGCGCCAGCAGCCTAGCGGGAATGGAAGAGACCCAGTACTTC. Translated, it gives CASSLAGMEETQYF.

With regard to this clonotype: A single base separates this from a much larger clone, so it may be a read error. The gene calls are TRBV20-1 and TRBJ2-3; possibly TRBD2 for D (5 bases). The CDR3 contains 13 residues. V lost 6 bases, J lost 14 bases, and 24 bases lay in between. Germline loops: CDR1 DFQATT, CDR2 SNEGSKA (reference sequence). The CDR3 coding sequence is TGCAGTGCCTGGACTGGCAACACCGGGGAGCTGTATTTT. It translates to CSAWTGNTGELYF.

Many counts were recorded for this clonotype. The V gene is TRBV29-1, the J gene TRBJ2-5, with D maybe TRBD2 (5 bases). The CDR3 has 12 residues. Germline-derived CDR1 and CDR2 are SQVTM and ANQGSEA. The V end was cut by 4 bases, the J end by 1 base, with 7 bases between. This chain's CDR3 is CSVVSAQETQYF. The CDR3 coding sequence is TGCAGCGTTGTTAGCGCCCAAGAGACCCAGTACTTC.

This clonotype was picked up a small number of times. The gene calls are TRBV20-1 and TRBJ1-4; perhaps TRBD1 as D (6 bases). V was pared by 8 bases and J by 2 bases, with 18 bases between. This CDR3 spans 15 amino acids. Germline lookup yields CDR1 DFQATT and CDR2 SNEGSKA (reference sequence). CDR3 DNA: TGCAGTACTATCTTGGGGCAGGGGACTAATGAAAAACTGTTTTTT. Its translation: CSTILGQGTNEKLFF.

V gene TRBV15 combines with J gene TRBJ2-3, with D hard to call. Trimming cost V 0 bases and J 2 bases, with 9 bases left between them. Germline lookup yields CDR1 LNHNV and CDR2 YYDKDF (reference sequence). CDR3 length equals 15 residues. The CDR3 DNA is TGTGCCACCAGCAGAGATCCCACGGACACAGATACGCAGTATTTT. This translates into CATSRDPTDTDTQYF.

The rearrangement uses TRBV9 and TRBJ1-2, with TRBD1 as a possible D gene (5 bases). Trimming left V 0 bases short and J 5 bases short, with 11 bases between. The germline CDR1 and CDR2 sequences are SGDLS and YYNGEE. The length of the CDR3 is 14 residues. The CDR3 DNA follows: TGTGCCAGCAGCGTAGACCGCCGGGGGTATGGCTACACCTTC. Translating it yields CASSVDRRGYGYTF. Together with reference TRBV9 and TRBJ1-2, the CDR3 gives the full variable domain: DSGVTQTPKHLITATGQRVTLRCSPRSGDLSVYWYQQSLDQGLQFLIQYYNGEERAKGNILERFSAQQFPDLHSELNLSSLELGDSALYFCASSVDRRGYGYTFGSGTRLTVV.

The chain links TRBV9 to TRBJ2-3; D is possibly TRBD1 (5 bases). Germline loops: CDR1 SGDLS, CDR2 YYNGEE. Trimming left V 4 bases short and J 2 bases short, with 17 bases between. This CDR3 has 16 residues. The CDR3: CASSLQVVGVTDTQYF. In nucleotides, the CDR3 is TGTGCCAGCAGCCTCCAGGTGGTAGGGGTCACAGATACGCAGTATTTT.

Details on this clonotype: At one boundary the junction diverges from the germline segment, which might be a read error. The J gene is TRBJ2-1, the V gene TRBV15; D call uncertain. The CDR3 consists of 15 residues. The germline V gene encodes CDR1 LNHNV and CDR2 YYDKDF (reference sequence). CDR3 in DNA: TGTGTCACCAGCAGAGAGTACGGCCGGCCGGATGAGCAGTTCTTC. Residues: CVTSREYGRPDEQFF.

This clonotype was recorded many times. The rearrangement joins TRBV15 to TRBJ2-4; TRBD1 agrees at 8 bases. CDR1 is LNHNV, CDR2 YYDKDF, per germline (reference sequence). The CDR3 is made up of 13 amino acids. V lost 5 bases, J lost 7 bases, and 4 bases stayed unmatched. The DNA of the CDR3 is TGTGCCACCAGCTGGGACAGGTATAACATTCAGTACTTC. As protein: CATSWDRYNIQYF.

This clonotype was seen at least ten times. V gene TRBV25-1 combines with J gene TRBJ2-7; TRBD2 matches 14 bases. The V segment lost 10 bases and the J segment 4 bases; nucleotides outside the gene matches: 3. Looked up from germline, CDR1 is MGHDK and CDR2 is SYGVNS. CDR3 length: 13 amino acids. This chain's CDR3 is CAIGTSGSYEQYF. CDR3 DNA sequence: TGTGCCATCGGGACTAGCGGGAGTTACGAGCAGTACTTC.

In this sample, this clonotype turned up a few times. DNA for the CDR3: TGTGCCAGCAGTTTAGAAGAGGGATCTCCCTACGAGCAGTACTTC. It yields the protein CASSLEEGSPYEQYF. V and J are TRBV27 and TRBJ2-7; D is perhaps TRBD2 (5 bases). Germline CDR1 reads MNHEY; CDR2 reads SMNVEV (reference sequence). The ends were cut back, 2 bases at V and 2 bases at J, with 13 bases in the middle. The CDR3 contains 15 residues.

CDR3 residues: CASRAGTSGGLTYEQYF. CDR3 bases: TGTGCCAGCAGGGCCGGGACTAGCGGGGGGCTAACCTACGAGCAGTACTTC. This chain connects TRBV6-6 to TRBJ2-7, with TRBD2 matching 15 bases. J lost 2 bases, V lost 6 bases, and 8 bases had no gene match. Germline lookup yields CDR1 MNHNY and CDR2 SVGAGI (reference sequence). The length of the CDR3 is 17 residues.

This clonotype has more than one count but fewer than ten. The V and J genes are TRBV12-3 or TRBV12-4 and TRBJ2-2, with 13 positions matching TRBD2. This CDR3 is built from 18 residues. V was clipped by 3 bases and J by 6 bases; unmatched bases: 10. The CDR3 nucleotides read TGTGCCAGCAGTTTGATGACTAGCGGGAGGATAGGCGCCGGGGAGCTGTTTTTT. It encodes CASSLMTSGRIGAGELFF.

This clonotype was observed at least ten times. This chain connects TRBV4-1 to TRBJ1-2; D remains unclear. This CDR3 is 14 amino acids long. V gave up 1 base and J gave up 2 bases, with 8 bases separating them. The V gene's germline CDR1 is MGHRA and CDR2 YSYEKL. Here the CDR3 reads CASSQVVGNYGYTF. The CDR3 coding sequence is TGCGCCAGCAGCCAAGTCGTTGGGAACTATGGCTACACCTTC.

This clonotype has a handful of counts. The V and J genes are TRBV7-6 and TRBJ2-1; 14 nucleotides match TRBD2. J lost 8 bases, V lost 4 bases, and 10 bases had no gene match. The CDR3 extends over 17 amino acids. Germline V gene lookup returns CDR1 SGHVS and CDR2 FNYEAQ. The CDR3 is CASSSGLAGGLVDEQFF. CDR3 sequence (DNA): TGTGCCAGCAGCTCCGGACTAGCGGGAGGACTGGTCGATGAGCAGTTCTTC.

This clonotype was seen more than once but under ten times. The chain couples TRBV28 to TRBJ1-5; possible D gene TRBD1, 6 bases. Trimming pared 3 bases from V and 6 bases from J, leaving 15 bases between. Germline lookup yields CDR1 MDHEN and CDR2 SYDVKM. The CDR3 covers 15 residues. The CDR3: CASSFGGRGPQPQHF. CDR3 coding DNA: TGTGCCAGCAGTTTCGGGGGCCGTGGGCCTCAGCCCCAGCATTTT.

The chain carries TRBV5-1 and TRBJ2-7; 10 nucleotides match TRBD1. Trimming cost V 4 bases and J 3 bases; bases outside gene matches: 19. The CDR3 extends over 19 amino acids. The germline V gene encodes CDR1 SGHRS and CDR2 YFSETQ. The CDR3 is CASSASVDRGGSVGYEQYF. DNA of the CDR3: TGCGCCAGCAGCGCCTCCGTGGACAGGGGGGGCAGCGTTGGCTACGAGCAGTACTTC.

In its sample, this clonotype was seen a few times. The CDR3 nucleotides are TGTGCCATCAGTGAGACGGGAACCGATGGCTACACCTTC. Its protein product is CAISETGTDGYTF. The chain is built from TRBV10-3 and TRBJ1-2; D unresolved. The CDR3 loop spans 13 amino acids. Germline CDR1 reads ENHRY; CDR2 reads SYGVKD. V was clipped by 2 bases and J by 6 bases, with 10 bases between them.

This chain uses TRBV20-1 with TRBJ2-1; 12 positions agree with TRBD2. The CDR3 totals 14 residues. Germline V gives CDR1 DFQATT, CDR2 SNEGSKA (reference sequence). The ends lost 7 bases at V and 5 bases at J; junction bases unmatched: 6. In DNA, the CDR3 is TGCAGTGTTACGGGACTAGCGGGCCACAATGAGCAGTTCTTC. Protein sequence: CSVTGLAGHNEQFF.

The chain links TRBV27 to TRBJ2-3; possible D gene TRBD2, 5 bases. There are 12 residues in the CDR3. Trimming left V 8 bases short and J 7 bases short, with 13 bases between. Germline lookup yields CDR1 MNHEY and CDR2 SMNVEV (reference sequence). CDR3 nucleotide sequence: TGTGCCAGCTGGTATCGGGGAAATACGCAGTATTTT. Protein: CASWYRGNTQYF.

V and J are TRBV14 and TRBJ2-7; no reliable D call. This CDR3 is built from 15 residues. V was shortened by 4 bases and J by 4 bases, with 17 bases between the two germline ends. CDR1 and CDR2 (germline): SGHDN, FVKESK. CDR3: CASSPHMASVYEQYF. DNA for the CDR3: TGTGCCAGCAGCCCCCACATGGCGTCTGTGTACGAGCAGTACTTC.

The chain couples TRBV6-5 to TRBJ2-1; 8 bases are a match to TRBD2. Germline V lookup: CDR1 MNHEY, CDR2 SVGAGI. CDR3 length equals 15 residues. Trimming at V came to 8 bases and at J to 5 bases, leaving 11 bases not matched to a gene. CDR3 nucleotides: TGTGCCAGCGGAGTTCGGGGGGGCGCGAACAATGAGCAGTTCTTC. This sequence encodes CASGVRGGANNEQFF.

In this sample, this clonotype turned up many times. The V call is TRBV12-3 or TRBV12-4, the J call TRBJ2-5; no firm D call. The CDR3 is made up of 15 amino acids. Deletions cut 2 bases from V and 4 bases from J, with 14 bases between. This CDR3 reads CASSLSPNNAETQYF. The CDR3 DNA is TGTGCCAGCAGTTTATCCCCTAACAACGCAGAGACCCAGTACTTC.

This clonotype was seen only a few times. The V call is TRBV25-1, the J call TRBJ1-5, with TRBD1 identical over 10 bases. CDR3 size: 16 residues. Germline CDR1 and CDR2: MGHDK and SYGVNS. Trimming cost V 0 bases and J 6 bases; bases outside gene matches: 5. Here the CDR3 DNA reads TGTGCCAGCAGTGAATATCGGACAGGGGGTTGTCAGCCCCAGCATTTT. Protein product: CASSEYRTGGCQPQHF.

The chain couples TRBV2 to TRBJ1-2; 8 bases fit TRBD1. Looked up from germline, CDR1 is SNHLY and CDR2 is FYNNEI. The CDR3 has 14 residues. With 6 bases clipped from V and 6 bases from J, the junction kept 9 bases outside the gene matches. CDR3 in amino acids: CASSSPDRDNGYTF. CDR3 sequence (DNA): TGTGCCAGCAGCTCCCCGGACAGGGATAATGGCTACACCTTC.

The chain uses TRBV7-3 and TRBJ2-3; TRBD1 might be the D (6 bases). Trimming took 6 bases from V and 2 from J, leaving 15 bases between them. Looked up from germline, CDR1 is SGHTA and CDR2 is FQGTGA. CDR3 size: 15 residues. The CDR3, as DNA: TGTGCCAGCAGTTCTCGGGACATACTCACAGATACGCAGTATTTT. Amino acid sequence: CASSSRDILTDTQYF.

The chain is built from TRBV27 and TRBJ1-6; no firm D call. This CDR3 spans 14 amino acids. Trimming removed 5 bases at V and 9 bases at J, with 14 bases between. Germline loops: CDR1 MNHEY, CDR2 SMNVEV (reference sequence). In DNA form, the CDR3 reads TGTGCCAGCAGTGGTACACTGGATAGTTCACCCCTCCACTTT. Protein: CASSGTLDSSPLHF.

The CDR3 DNA is TGTGCCAGCAGCCAAGGGACAGGGATAGAGACCCAGTACTTC. This codes for CASSQGTGIETQYF. This chain connects TRBV3-1 to TRBJ2-5; 8 bases are a match to TRBD1. The junction had 2 bases not matched to a gene; V was cut back by 1 base and J by 4 bases. From germline, CDR1 is LGHDT and CDR2 YNNKEL (reference sequence). There are 14 residues in the CDR3.

This clonotype was counted once. The CDR3 does not close with the conserved phenylalanine or tryptophan, likely indicating a read error. The chain uses TRBV29-1 and TRBJ1-1, with TRBD1 as a possible D gene (5 bases). Germline V CDR1 and CDR2: SQVTM, ANQGSEA. The CDR3 is 14 residues long. Trimming shortened V by 1 base and J by 8 bases, and 17 bases separated the two germline ends. The CDR3 loop reads CSVEVEAQGTEAFC. CDR3 sequence (DNA): TGCAGCGTTGAAGTGGAGGCCCAGGGTACCGAAGCTTTCTGT.

This clonotype was observed a handful of times. V gene TRBV10-1 combines with J gene TRBJ2-7; D is possibly TRBD2 (5 bases). The J call is in doubt because the DNA end fits TRBJ2-5 better. The CDR3 spans 14 residues. Per germline, CDR1 WNHNN and CDR2 SYGVQD (reference sequence). The CDR3, as DNA: TGCGCCAGCAGTGAGGTCCGGGATGGTGAGACCCAGTACTTC. This codes for CASSEVRDGETQYF.

This clonotype was counted a few times. This sequence joins TRBV7-2 and TRBJ2-7; 7 nucleotides agree with TRBD2. The end of the DNA is better explained by TRBJ2-5, so the J call may be wrong. This CDR3 has 13 residues. Looked up from germline, CDR1 is SGHTA and CDR2 is FQGNSA. The CDR3 DNA is TGTGCCAGCAGAGCTCAACCGGGGGGGACCCAGTACTTC. Translated: CASRAQPGGTQYF.